This entry features one T cell receptor (beta chain) sequence. The sample belongs to a study of blood T cells in healthy people across ages. PBMCs were isolated at a quantity of at least 6 million per sample. A sample-barcoded 5' primer and a J-beta primer mix were used in a second PCR of roughly 7 to 12 cycles. CDR3-containing paired-end reads numbered at least 3 million in each sample. TCRdb re-derived calls from the 5' RACE reads in MiXCR, one entry per CDR3 protein. Altogether 380,000 or so distinct CDR3 sequences are present, 50% to 60% being singletons, with the ten largest covering under 60%. This CDR3 region has 13 residues. V lost 0 bases to trimming and J lost 2 bases, with 8 bases between them. Germline V gene data show CDR1 as SQVTM and CDR2 as ANQGSEA.

The sequence was collected from a man in his sixties in good health. The J gene is TRBJ2-7, the V gene TRBV29-1, with D perhaps TRBD2 (5 bases). The sequencing sample was made of blood. CDR3 nucleotide sequence: TGCAGCGTTGAAGATCCGGGGACCTACGAGCAGTACTTC. Protein: CSVEDPGTYEQYF.